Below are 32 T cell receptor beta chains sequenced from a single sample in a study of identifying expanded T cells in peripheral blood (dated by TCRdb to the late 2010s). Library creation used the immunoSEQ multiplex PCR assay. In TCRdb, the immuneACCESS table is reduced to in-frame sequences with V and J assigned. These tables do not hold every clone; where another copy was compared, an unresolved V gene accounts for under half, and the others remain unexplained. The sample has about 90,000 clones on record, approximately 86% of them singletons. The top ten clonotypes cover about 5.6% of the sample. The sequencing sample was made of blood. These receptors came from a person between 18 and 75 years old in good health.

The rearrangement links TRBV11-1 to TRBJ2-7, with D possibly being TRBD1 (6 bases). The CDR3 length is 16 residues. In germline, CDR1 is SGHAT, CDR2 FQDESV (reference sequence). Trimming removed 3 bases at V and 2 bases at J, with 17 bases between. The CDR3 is CASSFFPGELAYEQYF. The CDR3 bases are TGTGCCAGCAGCTTTTTCCCAGGGGAATTGGCCTACGAGCAGTACTTC.

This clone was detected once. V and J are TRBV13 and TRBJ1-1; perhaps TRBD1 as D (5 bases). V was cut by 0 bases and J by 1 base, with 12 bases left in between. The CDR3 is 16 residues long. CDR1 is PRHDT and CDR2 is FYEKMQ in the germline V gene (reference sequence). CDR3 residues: CASSLGLLGENTEAFF. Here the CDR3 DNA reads TGTGCCAGCAGCTTAGGCCTTTTGGGGGAGAACACTGAAGCTTTCTTT. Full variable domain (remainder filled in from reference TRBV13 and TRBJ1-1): AAGVIQSPRHLIKEKRETATLKCYPIPRHDTVYWYQQGPGQDPQFLISFYEKMQSDKGSIPDRFSAQQFSDYHSELNMSSLELGDSALYFCASSLGLLGENTEAFFGQGTRLTVV.

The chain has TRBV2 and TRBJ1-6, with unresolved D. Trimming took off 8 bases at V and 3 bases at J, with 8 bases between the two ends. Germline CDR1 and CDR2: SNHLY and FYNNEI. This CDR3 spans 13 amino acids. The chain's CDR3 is CASCADYNSPLHF. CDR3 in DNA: TGTGCCAGCTGCGCGGACTATAATTCACCCCTCCACTTT. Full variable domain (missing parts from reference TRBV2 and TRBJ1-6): EPEVTQTPSHQVTQMGQEVILRCVPISNHLYFYWYRQILGQKVEFLVSFYNNEISEKSEIFDDQFSVERPDGSNFTLKIRSTKLEDSAMYFCASCADYNSPLHFGNGTRLTVT.

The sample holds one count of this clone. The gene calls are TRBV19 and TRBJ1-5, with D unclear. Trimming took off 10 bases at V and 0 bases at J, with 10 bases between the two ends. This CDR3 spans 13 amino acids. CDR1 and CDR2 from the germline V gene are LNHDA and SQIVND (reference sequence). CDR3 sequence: CAISENSNQPQHF. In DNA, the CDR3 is TGTGCCATATCAGAAAATAGCAATCAGCCCCAGCATTTT.

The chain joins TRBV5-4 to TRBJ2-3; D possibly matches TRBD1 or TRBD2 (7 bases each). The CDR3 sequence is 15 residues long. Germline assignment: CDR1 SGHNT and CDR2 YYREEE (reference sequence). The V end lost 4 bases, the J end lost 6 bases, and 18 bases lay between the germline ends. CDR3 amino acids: CASSQGGGGTDTQYF. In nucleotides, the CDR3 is TGTGCCAGCAGCCAGGGAGGGGGCGGTACGGATACGCAGTATTTT.

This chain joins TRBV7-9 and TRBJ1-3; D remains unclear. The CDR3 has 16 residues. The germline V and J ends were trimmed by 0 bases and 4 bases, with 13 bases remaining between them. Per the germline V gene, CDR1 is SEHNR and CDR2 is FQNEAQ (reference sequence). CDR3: CASSLAVGIIGNTIYF. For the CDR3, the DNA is TGTGCCAGCAGCTTAGCCGTGGGGATAATCGGAAACACCATATATTTT.

CDR3 residues: CATSRDLQWDTQYF. The CDR3 DNA reads TGTGCCACCAGCAGAGATCTACAGTGGGATACGCAGTATTTT. The chain has TRBV15 and TRBJ2-3; D gene ambiguous. V gave up 0 bases and J gave up 6 bases, with 10 bases separating them. The CDR3 is 14 residues long. CDR1 LNHNV and CDR2 YYDKDF come from the germline V gene (reference sequence).

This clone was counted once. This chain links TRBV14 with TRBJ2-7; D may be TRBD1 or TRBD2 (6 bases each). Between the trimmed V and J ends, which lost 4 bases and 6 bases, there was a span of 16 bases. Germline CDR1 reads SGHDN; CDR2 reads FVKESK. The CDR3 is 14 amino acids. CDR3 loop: CASSRDRSGLEQYF. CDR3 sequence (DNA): TGTGCCAGCAGCCGAGACAGGTCGGGACTCGAGCAGTACTTC.

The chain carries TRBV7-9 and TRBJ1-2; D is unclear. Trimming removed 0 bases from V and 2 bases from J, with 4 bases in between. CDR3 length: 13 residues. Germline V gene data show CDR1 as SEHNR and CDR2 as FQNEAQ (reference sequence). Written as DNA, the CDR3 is TGTGCCAGCAGCTTAGCAGGGAACTATGGCTACACCTTC. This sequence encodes CASSLAGNYGYTF.

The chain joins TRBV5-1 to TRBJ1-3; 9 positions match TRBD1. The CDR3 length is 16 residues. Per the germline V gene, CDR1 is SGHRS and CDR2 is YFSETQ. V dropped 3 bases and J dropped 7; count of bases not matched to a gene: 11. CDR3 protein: CASSSLGTGIGNTIYF. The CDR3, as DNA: TGCGCCAGCAGCTCCCTGGGGACAGGGATCGGGAACACCATATATTTT.

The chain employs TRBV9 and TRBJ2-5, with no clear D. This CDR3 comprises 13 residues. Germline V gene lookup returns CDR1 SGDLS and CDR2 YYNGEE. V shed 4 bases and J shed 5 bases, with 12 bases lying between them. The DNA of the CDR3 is TGTGCCAGCAGCTACCGGCAGTGGGAGACCCAGTACTTC. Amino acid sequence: CASSYRQWETQYF.

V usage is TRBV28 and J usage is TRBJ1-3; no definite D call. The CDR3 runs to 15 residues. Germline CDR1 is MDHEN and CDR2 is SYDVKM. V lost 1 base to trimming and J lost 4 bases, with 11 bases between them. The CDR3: CASSLSGGSGNTIYF. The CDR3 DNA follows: TGTGCCAGCAGTTTATCAGGAGGGTCCGGAAACACCATATATTTT.

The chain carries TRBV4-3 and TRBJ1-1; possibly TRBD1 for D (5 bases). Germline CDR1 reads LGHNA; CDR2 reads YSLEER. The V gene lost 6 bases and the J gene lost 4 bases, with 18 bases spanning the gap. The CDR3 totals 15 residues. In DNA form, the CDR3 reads TGCGCCAGCAGTCATACCTCAGGGTTGGGCACTGAAGCTTTCTTT. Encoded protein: CASSHTSGLGTEAFF.

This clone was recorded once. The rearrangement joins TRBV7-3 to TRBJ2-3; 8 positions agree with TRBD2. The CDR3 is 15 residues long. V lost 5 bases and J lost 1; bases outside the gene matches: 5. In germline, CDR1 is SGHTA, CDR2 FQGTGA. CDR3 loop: CASSPSGYGTDTQYF. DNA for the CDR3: TGTGCCAGCAGCCCTAGCGGGTATGGCACAGATACGCAGTATTTT.

CDR3 in amino acids: CASSSAPRVAEAFF. For the CDR3, the DNA is TGTGCCAGCAGCTCGGCCCCCAGGGTAGCCGAAGCTTTCTTT. This chain links TRBV7-2 with TRBJ1-1; tentative D call: TRBD1 (5 bases). CDR3 size: 14 residues. Germline V CDR1 and CDR2: SGHTA, FQGNSA. Between the trimmed V and J ends, which lost 4 bases and 8 bases, there was a span of 17 bases.

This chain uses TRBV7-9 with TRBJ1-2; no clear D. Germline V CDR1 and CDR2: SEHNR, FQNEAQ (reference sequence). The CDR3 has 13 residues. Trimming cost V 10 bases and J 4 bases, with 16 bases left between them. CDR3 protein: CATPKIAGYGYTF. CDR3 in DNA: TGTGCCACCCCTAAAATTGCGGGCTATGGCTACACCTTC.

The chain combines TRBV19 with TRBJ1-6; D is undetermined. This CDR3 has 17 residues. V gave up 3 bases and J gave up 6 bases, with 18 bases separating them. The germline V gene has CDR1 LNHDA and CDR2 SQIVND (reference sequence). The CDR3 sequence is CASSINPRWRVNSPLHF. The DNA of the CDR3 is TGTGCCAGTAGTATCAACCCCCGGTGGAGGGTTAATTCACCCCTCCACTTT.

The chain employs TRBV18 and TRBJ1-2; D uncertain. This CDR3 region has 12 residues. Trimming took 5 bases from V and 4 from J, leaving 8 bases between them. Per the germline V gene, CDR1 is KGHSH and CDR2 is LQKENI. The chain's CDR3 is CASSEGAYGYTF. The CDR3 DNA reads TGTGCCAGCTCAGAGGGTGCCTATGGCTACACCTTC. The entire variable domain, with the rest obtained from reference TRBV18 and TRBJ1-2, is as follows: NAGVMQNPRHLVRRRGQEARLRCSPMKGHSHVYWYRQLPEEGLKFMVYLQKENIIDESGMPKERFSAEFPKEGPSILRIQQVVRGDSAAYFCASSEGAYGYTFGSGTRLTVV.

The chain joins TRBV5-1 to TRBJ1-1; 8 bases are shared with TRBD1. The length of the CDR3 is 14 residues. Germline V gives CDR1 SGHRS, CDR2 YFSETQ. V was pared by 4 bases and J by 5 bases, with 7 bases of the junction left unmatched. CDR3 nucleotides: TGCGCCAGCAGCCCGGACGACAGGGGAACTGAAGCTTTCTTT. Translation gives CASSPDDRGTEAFF.

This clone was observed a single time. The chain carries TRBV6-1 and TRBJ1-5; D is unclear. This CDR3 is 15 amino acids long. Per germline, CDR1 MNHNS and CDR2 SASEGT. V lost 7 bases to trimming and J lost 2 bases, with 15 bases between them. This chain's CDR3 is CASKSRELGNQPQHF. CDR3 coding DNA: TGTGCCAGCAAATCGAGGGAATTGGGCAATCAGCCCCAGCATTTT.

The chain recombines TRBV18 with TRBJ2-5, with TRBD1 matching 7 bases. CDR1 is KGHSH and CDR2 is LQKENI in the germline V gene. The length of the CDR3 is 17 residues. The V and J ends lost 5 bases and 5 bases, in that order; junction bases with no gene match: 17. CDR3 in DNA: TGTGCCAGCTCATCTAGCCGGGACAGCCCTACAAGCGAGACCCAGTACTTC. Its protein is CASSSSRDSPTSETQYF.

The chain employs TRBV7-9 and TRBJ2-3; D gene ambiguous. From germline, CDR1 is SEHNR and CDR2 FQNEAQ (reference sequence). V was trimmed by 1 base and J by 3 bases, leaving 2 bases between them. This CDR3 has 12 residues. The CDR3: CASSLETDTQYF. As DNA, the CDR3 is TGTGCCAGCAGCTTAGAGACAGATACGCAGTATTTT. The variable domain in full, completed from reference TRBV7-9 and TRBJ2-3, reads DTGVSQNPRHKITKRGQNVTFRCDPISEHNRLYWYRQTLGQGPEFLTYFQNEAQLEKSRLLSDRFSAERPKGSFSTLEIQRTEQGDSAMYLCASSLETDTQYFGPGTRLTVL.

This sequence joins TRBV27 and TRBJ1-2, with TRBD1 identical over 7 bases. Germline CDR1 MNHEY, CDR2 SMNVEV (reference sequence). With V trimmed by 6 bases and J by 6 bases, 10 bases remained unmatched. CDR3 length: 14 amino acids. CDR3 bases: TGTGCCAGCAGGAGACAGGGAAGGAATGATGGCTACACCTTC. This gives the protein CASRRQGRNDGYTF.

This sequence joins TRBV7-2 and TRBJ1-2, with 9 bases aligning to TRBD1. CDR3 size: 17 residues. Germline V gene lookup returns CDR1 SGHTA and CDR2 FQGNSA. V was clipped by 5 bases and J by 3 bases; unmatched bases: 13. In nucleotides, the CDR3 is TGTGCCAGCAGCGGGGCGGGACAGGGAAGTTCTCACTATGGCTACACCTTC. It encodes CASSGAGQGSSHYGYTF.

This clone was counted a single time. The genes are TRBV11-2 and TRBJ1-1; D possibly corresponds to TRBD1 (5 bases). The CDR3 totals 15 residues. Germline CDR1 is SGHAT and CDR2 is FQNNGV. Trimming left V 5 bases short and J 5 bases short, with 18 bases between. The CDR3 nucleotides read TGTGCCAGCAGCCTGCTCGCGAGGGGAAGAACTGAAGCTTTCTTT. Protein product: CASSLLARGRTEAFF.

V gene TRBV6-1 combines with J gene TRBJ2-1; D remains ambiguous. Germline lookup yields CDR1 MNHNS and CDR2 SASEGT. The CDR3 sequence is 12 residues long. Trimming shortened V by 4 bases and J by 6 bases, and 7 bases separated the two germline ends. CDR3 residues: CASSGYSNEQFF. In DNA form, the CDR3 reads TGTGCCAGCAGTGGTTACAGCAATGAGCAGTTCTTC.

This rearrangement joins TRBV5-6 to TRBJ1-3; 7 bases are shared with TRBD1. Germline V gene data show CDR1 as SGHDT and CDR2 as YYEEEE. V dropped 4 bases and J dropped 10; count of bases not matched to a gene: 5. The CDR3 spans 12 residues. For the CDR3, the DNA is TGTGCCAGCAGCACAACAGGGGCGACCATATATTTT. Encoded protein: CASSTTGATIYF.

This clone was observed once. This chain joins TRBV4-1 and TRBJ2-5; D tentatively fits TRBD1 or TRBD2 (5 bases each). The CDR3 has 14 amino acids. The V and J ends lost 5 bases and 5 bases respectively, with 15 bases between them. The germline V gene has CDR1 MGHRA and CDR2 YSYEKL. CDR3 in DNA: TGCGCCAGCAGCTGGAGTGGGGGAAGGGAGACCCAGTACTTC. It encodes CASSWSGGRETQYF.

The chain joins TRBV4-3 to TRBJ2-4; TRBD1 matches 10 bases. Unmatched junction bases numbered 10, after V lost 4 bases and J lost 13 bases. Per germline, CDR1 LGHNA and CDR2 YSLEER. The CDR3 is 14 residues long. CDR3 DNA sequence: TGCGCCAGCAGCCCAACGGGGACAGGGGCCCCCCAGTACTTC. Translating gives CASSPTGTGAPQYF.

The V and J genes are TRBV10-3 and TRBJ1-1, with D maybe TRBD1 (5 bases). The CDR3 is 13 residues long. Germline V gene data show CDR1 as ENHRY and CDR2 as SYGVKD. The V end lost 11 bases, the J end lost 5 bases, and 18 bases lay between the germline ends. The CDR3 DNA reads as TGTGCCGCCCAAGGGCAGGGAGGGACTGAAGCTTTCTTT. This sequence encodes CAAQGQGGTEAFF.

CDR3 amino acids: CASSIGTGYTGLAFF. The DNA of the CDR3 is TGTGCCAGTAGTATAGGTACGGGGTATACAGGGTTGGCTTTCTTT. The chain links TRBV19 to TRBJ1-1; a possible D gene is TRBD1 (6 bases). Per germline, CDR1 LNHDA and CDR2 SQIVND (reference sequence). V shed 1 base and J shed 11 bases, with 20 bases lying between them. The CDR3 runs 15 residues. The full variable domain, with the rest looked up from reference TRBV19 and TRBJ1-1, is DGGITQSPKYLFRKEGQNVTLSCEQNLNHDAMYWYRQDPGQGLRLIYYSQIVNDFQKGDIAEGYSVSREKKESFPLTVTSAQKNPTAFYLCASSIGTGYTGLAFFGQGTRLTVV.

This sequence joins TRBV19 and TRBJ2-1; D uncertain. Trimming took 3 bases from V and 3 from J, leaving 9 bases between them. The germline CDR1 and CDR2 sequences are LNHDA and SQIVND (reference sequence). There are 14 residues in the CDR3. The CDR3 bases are TGTGCCAGTAGTATGAGACAAATCTACAATGAGCAGTTCTTC. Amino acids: CASSMRQIYNEQFF.